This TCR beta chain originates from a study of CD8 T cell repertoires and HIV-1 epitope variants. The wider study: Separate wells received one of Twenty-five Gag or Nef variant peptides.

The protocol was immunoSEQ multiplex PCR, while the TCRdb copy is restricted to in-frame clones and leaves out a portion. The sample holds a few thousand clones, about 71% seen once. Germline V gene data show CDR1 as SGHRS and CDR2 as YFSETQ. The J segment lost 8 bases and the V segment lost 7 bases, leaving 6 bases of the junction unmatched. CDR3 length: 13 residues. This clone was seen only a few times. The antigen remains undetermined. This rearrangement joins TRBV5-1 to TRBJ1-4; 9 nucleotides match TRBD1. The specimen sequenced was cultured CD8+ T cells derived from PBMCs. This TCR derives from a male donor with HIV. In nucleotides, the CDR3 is TGCGCCAGCCGGGACAGGGAAGGGGAAAAACTGTTTTTT. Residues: CASRDREGEKLFF.